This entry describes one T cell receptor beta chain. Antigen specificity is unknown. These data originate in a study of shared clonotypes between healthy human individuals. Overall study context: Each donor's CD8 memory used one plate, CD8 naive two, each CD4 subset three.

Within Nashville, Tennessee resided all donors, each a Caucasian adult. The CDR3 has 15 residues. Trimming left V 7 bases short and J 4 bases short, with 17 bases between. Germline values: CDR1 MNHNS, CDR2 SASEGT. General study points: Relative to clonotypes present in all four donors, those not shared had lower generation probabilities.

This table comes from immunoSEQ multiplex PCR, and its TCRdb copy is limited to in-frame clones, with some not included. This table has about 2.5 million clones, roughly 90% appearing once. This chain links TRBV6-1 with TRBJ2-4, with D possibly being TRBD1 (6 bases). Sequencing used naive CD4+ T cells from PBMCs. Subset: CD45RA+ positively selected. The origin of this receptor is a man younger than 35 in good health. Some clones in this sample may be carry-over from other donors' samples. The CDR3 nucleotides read TGTGCCAGCAACACCCAGGGGAAAGGGAAAAACATTCAGTACTTC. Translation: CASNTQGKGKNIQYF.